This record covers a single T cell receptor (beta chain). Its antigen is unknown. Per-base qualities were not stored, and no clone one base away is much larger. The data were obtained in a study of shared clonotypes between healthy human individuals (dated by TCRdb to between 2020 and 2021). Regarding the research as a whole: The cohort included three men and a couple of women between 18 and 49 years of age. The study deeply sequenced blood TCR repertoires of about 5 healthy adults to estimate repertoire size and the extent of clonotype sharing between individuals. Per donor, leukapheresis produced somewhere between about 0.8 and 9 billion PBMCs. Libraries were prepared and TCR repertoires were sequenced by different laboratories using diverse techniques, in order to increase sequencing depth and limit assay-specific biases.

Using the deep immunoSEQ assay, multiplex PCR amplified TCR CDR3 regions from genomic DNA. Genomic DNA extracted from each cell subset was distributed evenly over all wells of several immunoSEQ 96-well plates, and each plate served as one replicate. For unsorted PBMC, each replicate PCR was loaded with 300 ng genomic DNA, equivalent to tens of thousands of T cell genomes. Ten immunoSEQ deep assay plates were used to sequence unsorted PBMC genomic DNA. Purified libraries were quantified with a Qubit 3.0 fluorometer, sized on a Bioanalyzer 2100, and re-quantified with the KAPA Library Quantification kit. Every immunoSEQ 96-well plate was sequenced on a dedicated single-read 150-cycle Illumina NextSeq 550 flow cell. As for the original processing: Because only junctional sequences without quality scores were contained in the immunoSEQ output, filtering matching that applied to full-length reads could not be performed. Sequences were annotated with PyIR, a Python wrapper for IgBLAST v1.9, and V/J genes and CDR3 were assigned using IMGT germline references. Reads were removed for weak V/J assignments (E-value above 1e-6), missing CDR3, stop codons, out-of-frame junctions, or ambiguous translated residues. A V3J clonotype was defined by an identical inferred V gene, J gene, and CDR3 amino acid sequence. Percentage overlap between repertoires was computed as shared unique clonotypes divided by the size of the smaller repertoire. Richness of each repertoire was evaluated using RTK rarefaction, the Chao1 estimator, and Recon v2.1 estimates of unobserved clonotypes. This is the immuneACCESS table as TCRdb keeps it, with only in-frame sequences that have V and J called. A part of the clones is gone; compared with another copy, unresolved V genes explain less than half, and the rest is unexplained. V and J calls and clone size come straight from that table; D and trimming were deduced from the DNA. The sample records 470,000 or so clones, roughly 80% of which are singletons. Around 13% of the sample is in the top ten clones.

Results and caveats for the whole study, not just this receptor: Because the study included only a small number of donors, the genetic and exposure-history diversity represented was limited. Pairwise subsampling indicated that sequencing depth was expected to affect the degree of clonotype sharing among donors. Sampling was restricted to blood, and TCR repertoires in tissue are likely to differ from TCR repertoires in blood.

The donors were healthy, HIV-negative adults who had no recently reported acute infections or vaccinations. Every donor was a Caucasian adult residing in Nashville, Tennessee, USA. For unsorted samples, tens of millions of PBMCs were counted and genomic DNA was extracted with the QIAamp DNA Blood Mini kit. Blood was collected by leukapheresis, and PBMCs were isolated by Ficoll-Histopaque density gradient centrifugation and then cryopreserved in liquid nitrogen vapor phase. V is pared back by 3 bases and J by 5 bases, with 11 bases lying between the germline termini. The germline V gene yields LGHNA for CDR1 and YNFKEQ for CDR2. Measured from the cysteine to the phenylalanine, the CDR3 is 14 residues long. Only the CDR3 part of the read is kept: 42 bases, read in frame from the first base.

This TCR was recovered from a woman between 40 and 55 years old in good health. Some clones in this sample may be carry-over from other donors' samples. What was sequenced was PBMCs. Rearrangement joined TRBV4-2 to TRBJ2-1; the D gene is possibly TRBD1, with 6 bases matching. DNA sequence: TGTGCCAGCAGCCACCCGGACAGACACAATGAGCAGTTCTTC. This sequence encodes CASSHPDRHNEQFF.